This T cell receptor beta chain stems from a study of early T cells in non-severe SARS-CoV-2 infection. This clonotype has ten or more counts. From the 5' RACE reads, TCRdb called clonotypes with MiXCR, one entry per CDR3 protein. The sample carries 70,000 or so distinct CDR3 sequences, 10% recorded once. CDR1 and CDR2 from the germline V gene are SGHTA and FQGTGA. This CDR3 has 16 amino acids. Trimming left V 1 base short and J 4 bases short, with 13 bases between. The sequences come from whole blood, collected at baseline. This sequence was found in an adult who was a healthcare worker with PCR-confirmed SARS-CoV-2 infection or an uninfected control (not recorded which). The V and J genes are TRBV7-3 and TRBJ2-2; D call uncertain. CDR3 amino acids: CASSLKLGAGTGELFF. The CDR3 DNA is TGTGCCAGCAGCTTAAAATTGGGCGCAGGCACCGGGGAGCTGTTTTTT.